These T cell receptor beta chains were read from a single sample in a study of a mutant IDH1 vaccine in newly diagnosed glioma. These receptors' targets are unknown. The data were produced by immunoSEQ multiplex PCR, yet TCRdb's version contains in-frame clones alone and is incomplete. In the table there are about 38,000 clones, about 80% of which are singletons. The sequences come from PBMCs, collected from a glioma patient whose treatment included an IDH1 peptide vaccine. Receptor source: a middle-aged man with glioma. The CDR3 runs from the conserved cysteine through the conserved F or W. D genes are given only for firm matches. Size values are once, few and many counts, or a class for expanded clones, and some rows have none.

CASSPARIQEGSPLHF | TGTGCCAGCAGTCCCGCCCGGATCCAAGAGGGTTCACCCCTCCACTTT | TRBJ1-6 | TRBV6-6 | - | -
CASSPTLGGLGTQYF | TGTGCCAGTAGTCCGACGTTGGGGGGCTTAGGGACCCAGTACTTC | TRBJ2-5 | TRBV19 | - | -
CASSSRLSGELFF | TGTGCCAGCAGCTCCCGCCTTTCCGGGGAGCTGTTTTTT | TRBJ2-2 | TRBV11-1 | - | -
CASSPRGALHGYTF | TGTGCCAGTTCCCCTAGGGGGGCCCTTCATGGCTACACCTTC | TRBJ1-2 | TRBV19 | - | -
CASSLGSGGYEQYF | TGCGCCAGCAGCTTGGGTTCGGGGGGATACGAGCAGTACTTC | TRBJ2-7 | TRBV5-1 | TRBD2 | -
CASSADSYGYTF | TGTGCCAGCAGTGCTGACAGCTATGGCTACACCTTC | TRBJ1-2 | TRBV2 | - | -
CASSEDRDNYGYTF | TGCGCCAGCAGTGAGGACAGAGATAACTATGGCTACACCTTC | TRBJ1-2 | TRBV10-2 | - | -
CATSRGQGGETPSNQPQHF | TGTGCCACCAGCCGGGGACAGGGGGGCGAGACACCCAGCAATCAGCCCCAGCATTTT | TRBJ1-5 | TRBV15 | TRBD1 | -
CASSGGQGSTDTQYF | TGTGCCAGCAGTGGCGGACAGGGGAGCACAGATACGCAGTATTTT | TRBJ2-3 | TRBV2 | TRBD1 | -
CASSYRQGGQPQHF | TGTGCCAGCAGTTACCGGCAGGGCGGTCAGCCCCAGCATTTT | TRBJ1-5 | TRBV6-5 | - | few
CASSLTGFSNIQYF | TGCGCCAGCAGCCTCACAGGGTTTTCGAACATTCAGTACTTC | TRBJ2-4 | TRBV5-1 | - | -
CASSSSDGGNTIYF | TGCGCCAGCAGCTCTTCCGACGGGGGAAACACCATATATTTT | TRBJ1-3 | TRBV5-1 | - | -
CASSLGGIQETQYF | TGTGCCAGCAGCCTGGGGGGTATCCAAGAGACCCAGTACTTC | TRBJ2-5 | TRBV11-2 | - | -
CASSQEEGAGGGKTQYF | TGTGCCAGCAGCCAAGAAGAAGGAGCGGGGGGCGGGAAGACCCAGTACTTC | TRBJ2-5 | TRBV4-2 | TRBD2 | -
CASSVPWWTSNTGELFF | TGTGCCAGCAGTGTCCCCTGGTGGACCTCGAACACCGGGGAGCTGTTTTTT | TRBJ2-2 | TRBV6-1 | - | -
CSVADMNTEAFF | TGCAGCGTTGCGGATATGAACACTGAAGCTTTCTTT | TRBJ1-1 | TRBV29-1 | - | -
CASSGTSFSTGELFF | TGTGCCAGCTCCGGGACTAGCTTTTCCACCGGGGAGCTGTTTTTT | TRBJ2-2 | TRBV2 | TRBD2 | few
CASSQVSGETWEQYF | TGTGCCAGCAGCCAAGTTAGCGGGGAAACGTGGGAGCAGTACTTC | TRBJ2-7 | TRBV4-2 | TRBD2 | -
CASSFLGAGGQPQHF | TGTGCCAGCAGTTTCCTTGGGGCCGGGGGTCAGCCCCAGCATTTT | TRBJ1-5 | TRBV28 | - | -
CASSEVGTTNYGYTF | TGTGCCAGCAGTGAGGTCGGGACGACTAACTATGGCTACACCTTC | TRBJ1-2 | TRBV6-4 | - | -
CAWSGQGAGTDTQYF | TGTGCCTGGAGTGGACAGGGGGCAGGCACAGATACGCAGTATTTT | TRBJ2-3 | TRBV30 | TRBD1 | -
CASRTGTVGEQYF | TGTGCCAGCAGGACTGGGACAGTAGGCGAGCAGTACTTC | TRBJ2-7 | TRBV2 | TRBD1 | -
CASSVRDRGPTYEQYF | TGTGCCAGCAGCGTGCGTGACAGGGGGCCTACCTACGAGCAGTACTTC | TRBJ2-7 | TRBV6-6 | TRBD1 | -
CASSLGSKTGGYTF | TGTGCCAGCAGCTTAGGGTCAAAAACGGGGGGCTACACCTTC | TRBJ1-2 | TRBV7-9 | - | -
CASSFSNYGYTF | TGCGCCAGCAGCTTCAGCAACTATGGCTACACCTTC | TRBJ1-2 | TRBV5-1 | - | -
CAISEDGLTGELFF | TGTGCCATCAGTGAAGACGGCCTCACCGGGGAGCTGTTTTTT | TRBJ2-2 | TRBV10-3 | - | -
CASSDMGLSNQPQHF | TGTGCCAGCAGCGACATGGGGTTGAGCAATCAGCCCCAGCATTTT | TRBJ1-5 | TRBV6-5 | - | few
CASSITGYYGYTF | TGTGCCAGCAGTATAACAGGCTATTATGGCTACACCTTC | TRBJ1-2 | TRBV27 | - | -
CASTTGASYNSPLHF | TGTGCCAGCACCACAGGGGCCTCCTATAATTCACCCCTCCACTTT | TRBJ1-6 | TRBV7-9 | TRBD1 | -
CASSVTMNTEAFF | TGCGCCAGCAGTGTTACGATGAACACTGAAGCTTTCTTT | TRBJ1-1 | TRBV10-1 | - | -
CASSYSWTGEQPQHF | TGTGCCAGCAGTTACTCATGGACCGGGGAGCAGCCCCAGCATTTT | TRBJ1-5 | TRBV6-5 | - | -
CASSPHRTGLDTEAFF | TGCGCCAGCAGTCCCCATAGGACAGGGTTGGACACTGAAGCTTTCTTT | TRBJ1-1 | TRBV10-2 | TRBD1 | -
CASSFDRGYEQYF | TGTGCCAGCAGCTTCGACAGGGGCTACGAGCAGTACTTC | TRBJ2-7 | TRBV7-2 | TRBD1 | once
CAWSVKGTVYNEQFF | TGTGCCTGGAGTGTAAAAGGGACAGTTTACAATGAGCAGTTCTTC | TRBJ2-1 | TRBV30 | TRBD1 | once
CASSDAREEFF | TGTGCCAGCAGTGACGCCAGGGAGGAGTTCTTT | TRBJ1-1 | TRBV6-6 | - | -
CASSTPAGRTTEAFF | TGTGCCAGCAGTACTCCCGCGGGGCGGACCACTGAAGCTTTCTTT | TRBJ1-1 | TRBV6-6 | - | -
CASSLDRAGAYGYTF | TGTGCCAGCAGCCTCGACAGGGCCGGGGCCTATGGCTACACCTTC | TRBJ1-2 | TRBV6-6 | TRBD1 | -
CASSFGEPYTEAFF | TGCGCCAGCAGCTTCGGGGAGCCATACACTGAAGCTTTCTTT | TRBJ1-1 | TRBV5-1 | - | -
CSVVSQRTDYGYTF | TGCAGCGTTGTATCACAAAGGACGGATTATGGCTACACCTTC | TRBJ1-2 | TRBV29-1 | - | -
CASSPGGGDEKLFF | TGTGCCAGCTCACCAGGGGGAGGCGATGAAAAACTGTTTTTT | TRBJ1-4 | TRBV18 | - | -
CASSEWGSSYEQYF | TGTGCCAGCAGTGAGTGGGGCAGCTCCTACGAGCAGTACTTC | TRBJ2-7 | TRBV2 | - | -
CASSAYGTGQNTEAFF | TGTGCCAGCAGTGCTTACGGGACAGGGCAGAACACTGAAGCTTTCTTT | TRBJ1-1 | TRBV6-4 | TRBD1 | -
CASTRTGATEAFF | TGTGCCAGTACCAGAACAGGGGCGACTGAAGCTTTCTTT | TRBJ1-1 | TRBV19 | TRBD1 | -
CASSQGQGEDTQYF | TGTGCCAGCAGCCAAGGGCAGGGCGAAGATACGCAGTATTTT | TRBJ2-3 | TRBV4-2 | - | -
CASSIFGISGSNQPQHF | TGTGCCAGTAGTATATTCGGGATTAGTGGGAGCAATCAGCCCCAGCATTTT | TRBJ1-5 | TRBV19 | - | -